Presented here are 14 T cell receptor beta chains from one specimen sequenced in a study of T cells after yellow fever vaccination. From the 5' RACE reads, TCRdb called clonotypes with MiXCR, one entry per CDR3 protein. Altogether about 400,000 distinct CDR3 sequences are present, around a tenth being singletons, with the ten largest covering roughly 18%. The input for sequencing was PBMCs, taken on the day of the first yellow fever vaccination. These receptors all stem from a man aged 18 to 35 who received the YFV17D yellow fever vaccine.

This clonotype has a handful of counts. In DNA, the CDR3 is TGCAGCGTTGAAGATCTGTCAGGAAAGGGGGTCTACAATGAGCAGTTCTTC. Its protein is CSVEDLSGKGVYNEQFF. The chain carries TRBV29-1 and TRBJ2-1; a possible D gene is TRBD1 (6 bases). Germline lookup yields CDR1 SQVTM and CDR2 ANQGSEA. The CDR3 is 17 residues long. The V and J ends lost 0 bases and 3 bases respectively, with 18 bases between them.

The table lists this clonotype with many counts. The gene calls are TRBV7-2 and TRBJ1-5; TRBD1 might be the D (5 bases). CDR1 SGHTA and CDR2 FQGNSA come from the germline V gene. There are 13 residues in the CDR3. V lost 2 bases, J lost 6 bases, and 8 bases lay in between. The DNA of the CDR3 is TGTGCCAGCAGCTTAAATCAGGGTCAGCCCCAGCATTTT. This codes for CASSLNQGQPQHF. The full variable domain, in which reference TRBV7-2 and TRBJ1-5 provide the parts outside the CDR3, is GAGVSQSPSNKVTEKGKDVELRCDPISGHTALYWYRQSLGQGLEFLIYFQGNSAPDKSGLPSDRFSAERTGGSVSTLTIQRTQQEDSAVYLCASSLNQGQPQHFGDGTRLSIL.

This clonotype occurred many times. The chain links TRBV7-2 to TRBJ2-5, with D unclear. V gave up 4 bases and J gave up 2 bases, with 2 bases separating them. CDR3 length: 11 residues. The germline CDR1 and CDR2 sequences are SGHTA and FQGNSA. CDR3 protein: CASSSQETQYF. The CDR3 nucleotides are TGTGCCAGCAGCTCACAAGAGACCCAGTACTTC.

The chain links TRBV7-9 to TRBJ2-4, with a weak D call TRBD1 (6 bases). Germline V gives CDR1 SEHNR, CDR2 FQNEAQ (reference sequence). V was shortened by 1 base and J by 1 base, with 11 bases between the two germline ends. The length of the CDR3 is 16 residues. CDR3 sequence: CASSLDGGAAKNIQYF. In DNA form, the CDR3 reads TGTGCCAGCAGCTTAGATGGGGGCGCTGCCAAAAACATTCAGTACTTC.

This clonotype was seen more than once but under ten times. The chain recombines TRBV10-3 with TRBJ2-2; D unclear. This CDR3 has 12 amino acids. Germline V gene data show CDR1 as ENHRY and CDR2 as SYGVKD. Trimming cost V 5 bases and J 6 bases, with 7 bases left between them. CDR3 sequence: CAISPGAGELFF. Written as DNA, the CDR3 is TGTGCCATCAGTCCGGGTGCCGGGGAGCTGTTTTTT.

This clonotype was detected a few times. The chain recombines TRBV5-6 with TRBJ2-7, with a possible D match to TRBD2 (6 bases). Trimming removed 4 bases from V and 1 base from J, with 15 bases in between. The germline V gene has CDR1 SGHDT and CDR2 YYEEEE. CDR3 size: 15 residues. The DNA of the CDR3 is TGTGCCAGCAGCAGAGGGACTCGCGGGTCCTACGAGCAGTACTTC. As protein: CASSRGTRGSYEQYF. The variable domain in full, completed from reference TRBV5-6 and TRBJ2-7, reads DAGVTQSPTHLIKTRGQQVTLRCSPKSGHDTVSWYQQALGQGPQFIFQYYEEEERQRGNFPDRFSGHQFPNYSSELNVNALLLGDSALYLCASSRGTRGSYEQYFGPGTRLTVT.

This sequence joins TRBV5-5 and TRBJ2-3; possible D gene TRBD1, 5 bases. Germline V gives CDR1 SGHKS, CDR2 YYEKEE (reference sequence). This CDR3 region has 14 residues. Trimming removed 6 bases from V and 0 bases from J, with 11 bases in between. The CDR3 region is CASKGVSSTDTQYF. CDR3 coding DNA: TGTGCCAGCAAAGGGGTTTCTAGCACAGATACGCAGTATTTT.

This clonotype has only a few counts. This chain uses TRBV4-2 with TRBJ2-3; D is possibly TRBD1 (6 bases). The CDR3 contains 16 residues. CDR1 and CDR2 (germline): LGHNA, YNFKEQ. V lost 0 bases and J lost 4, with 14 bases in between. The CDR3 DNA is TGTGCCAGCAGCCAAGACGGGGCCTCAGGGGCAGATACGCAGTATTTT. Translation: CASSQDGASGADTQYF.

This clonotype was detected a few times. This chain joins TRBV2 and TRBJ1-5; D gene uncertain. This CDR3 comprises 15 residues. Germline V gene lookup returns CDR1 SNHLY and CDR2 FYNNEI. Trimming removed 6 bases at V and 7 bases at J, with 19 bases between. Here the CDR3 reads CASRLGPAARQPQHF. The CDR3 nucleotides are TGTGCCAGCAGACTCGGACCCGCGGCCCGGCAGCCCCAGCATTTT.

Worth noting for this clonotype: One junction end disagrees with the germline gene, perhaps due to a read error. V and J are TRBV4-1 and TRBJ2-1; D unresolved. The CDR3 is 15 amino acids. Germline V lookup: CDR1 MGHRA, CDR2 YSYEKL. In nucleotides, the CDR3 is TGCGCCAGCAACCAACTGCCCGGATCTAACAATGAGCAGTTCTTC. This sequence encodes CASNQLPGSNNEQFF.

The V call is TRBV4-1, the J call TRBJ2-7; tentative D call: TRBD2 (5 bases). Germline-derived CDR1 and CDR2 are MGHRA and YSYEKL. The CDR3 covers 12 residues. V shed 8 bases and J shed 5 bases, with 13 bases lying between them. The CDR3 loop is CASGRGYDEQYF. Written as DNA, the CDR3 is TGCGCCAGCGGTCGAGGGTATGACGAGCAGTACTTC.

This clonotype was seen only a few times. Being one base from a much bigger clone, this may be a read error. The V call is TRBV6-5, the J call TRBJ2-2; no firm D call. The CDR3 is made up of 12 amino acids. The V end was cut by 7 bases, the J end by 0 bases, with 3 bases between. CDR1 and CDR2 from the germline V gene are MNHEY and SVGAGI. The DNA of the CDR3 is TGTGCCAGCAACCCGAACACCGGGGAGCTGTTTTTT. Translating it yields CASNPNTGELFF.

The chain carries TRBV9 and TRBJ2-5; D might be TRBD1 (6 bases). Germline assignment: CDR1 SGDLS and CDR2 YYNGEE. V was pared by 3 bases and J by 4 bases, with 13 bases between. This CDR3 region has 14 residues. The CDR3 sequence: CASSEVVGAETQYF. DNA for the CDR3: TGTGCCAGCAGCGAAGTCGTGGGGGCAGAGACCCAGTACTTC.

This clonotype turned up a few times. The V gene is TRBV24-1, the J gene TRBJ1-5; no definite D call. Germline V gene data show CDR1 as KGHDR and CDR2 as SFDVKD. The CDR3 consists of 14 residues. The ends were cut back, 8 bases at V and 0 bases at J, with 10 bases in the middle. The CDR3 DNA sequence: TGTGCCACCACGGGGAGTTATAGCAATCAGCCCCAGCATTTT. Translated, it gives CATTGSYSNQPQHF.